Included here is one T cell receptor (beta chain) sequence, with context. Sequencing was performed with immunoSEQ multiplex PCR; in TCRdb, only in-frame clones are kept and a portion is missing. The sample holds 40,000 to 55,000 clones, approximately 88% seen once. The data are from a study of blood T cell repertoires in COVID-19. On the study more broadly: Material from acute and convalescent COVID-19 was sourced from the United States, Italy and Spain.

The CDR3 sequence is 15 residues long. CDR1 is MDHEN and CDR2 is SYDVKM in the germline V gene. The V end lost 6 bases, the J end lost 3 bases, and 17 bases lay between the germline ends. The genes are TRBV28 and TRBJ1-1; D might be TRBD1 (5 bases). Sequencing input: peripheral blood. The TCR was taken from a human donor in a cohort sampled during active COVID-19. CDR3 nucleotides: TGTGCCAGCAGCTATACAGGTTGGGGGGACACTGAAGCTTTCTTT. Encoded protein: CASSYTGWGDTEAFF. The variable domain in full, with the rest retrieved from reference TRBV28 and TRBJ1-1, is DVKVTQSSRYLVKRTGEKVFLECVQDMDHENMFWYRQDPGLGLRLIYFSYDVKMKEKGDIPEGYSVSREKKERFSLILESASTNQTSMYLCASSYTGWGDTEAFFGQGTRLTVV.